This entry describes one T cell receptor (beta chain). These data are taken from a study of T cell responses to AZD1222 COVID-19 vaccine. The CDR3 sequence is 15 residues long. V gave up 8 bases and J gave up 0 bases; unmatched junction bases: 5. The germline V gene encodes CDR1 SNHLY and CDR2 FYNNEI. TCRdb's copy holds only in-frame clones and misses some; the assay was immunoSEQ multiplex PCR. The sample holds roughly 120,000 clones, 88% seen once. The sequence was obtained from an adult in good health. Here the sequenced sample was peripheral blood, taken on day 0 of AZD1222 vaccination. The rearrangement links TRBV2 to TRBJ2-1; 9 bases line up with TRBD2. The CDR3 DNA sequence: TGTGCCAGCTCGGGCGGGAGGGCCTCCTACAATGAGCAGTTCTTC. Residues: CASSGGRASYNEQFF.